This T cell receptor (beta chain) was captured in a study of T cell responses to AZD1222 COVID-19 vaccine. Clones were read by immunoSEQ multiplex PCR, and TCRdb kept only the in-frame ones, dropping some. The repertoire has 120,000 to 150,000 clones, 85% to 95% of them found once; the top ten carry around 10%. Study outcomes and limitations: Clonal diversity was possibly underestimated; the donors were predominantly white British and more often female. Sampled repertoires all dated from after the peak T cell response. Close to half of spike-specific TCRs reportedly recognize unmutated variant regions.

Timing groups of about 4 and about 12 weeks for second doses were pooled. A word on this clone: Its antigen is unidentified.

The sample in question was peripheral blood, obtained 28 days after the second AZD1222 dose. The source is an adult who received the AZD1222 COVID-19 vaccine.

The CDR3 nucleotides are TGTGCCAGCAGCCCTTACTTGCGGGACCAAGAGACGGCCCAGTACTTC. Translation gives CASSPYLRDQETAQYF. This chain links TRBV3-1 (or the pseudogene TRBV3-2) with TRBJ2-5, with D tentatively TRBD2 (6 bases). The CDR3 is 16 amino acids. In germline, CDR1 is LGHDT, CDR2 YNNKEL (reference sequence). Trimming stripped 4 bases from V and 9 bases from J, with 24 bases between.